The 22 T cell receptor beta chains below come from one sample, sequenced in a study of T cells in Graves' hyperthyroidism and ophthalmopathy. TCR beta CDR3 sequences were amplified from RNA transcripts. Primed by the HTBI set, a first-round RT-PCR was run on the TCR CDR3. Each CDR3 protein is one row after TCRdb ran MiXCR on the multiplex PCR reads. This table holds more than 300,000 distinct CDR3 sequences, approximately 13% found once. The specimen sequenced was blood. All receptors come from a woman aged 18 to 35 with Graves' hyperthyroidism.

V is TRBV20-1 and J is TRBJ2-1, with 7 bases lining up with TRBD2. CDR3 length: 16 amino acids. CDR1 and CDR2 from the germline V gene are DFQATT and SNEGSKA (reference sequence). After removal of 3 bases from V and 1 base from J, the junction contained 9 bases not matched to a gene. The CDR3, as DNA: TGCAGTGCTAGCGGGGGGATCCTCTTTTCCTACAATGAGCAGTTCTTC. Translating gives CSASGGILFSYNEQFF.

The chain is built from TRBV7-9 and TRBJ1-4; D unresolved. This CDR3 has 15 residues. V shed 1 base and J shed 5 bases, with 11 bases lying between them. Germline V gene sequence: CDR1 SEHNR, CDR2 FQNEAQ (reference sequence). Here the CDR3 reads CASSLVTQRNEKLFF. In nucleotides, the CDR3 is TGTGCCAGCAGCTTAGTAACACAGCGGAATGAAAAACTGTTTTTT. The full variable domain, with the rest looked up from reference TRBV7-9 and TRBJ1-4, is DTGVSQNPRHKITKRGQNVTFRCDPISEHNRLYWYRQTLGQGPEFLTYFQNEAQLEKSRLLSDRFSAERPKGSFSTLEIQRTEQGDSAMYLCASSLVTQRNEKLFFGSGTQLSVL.

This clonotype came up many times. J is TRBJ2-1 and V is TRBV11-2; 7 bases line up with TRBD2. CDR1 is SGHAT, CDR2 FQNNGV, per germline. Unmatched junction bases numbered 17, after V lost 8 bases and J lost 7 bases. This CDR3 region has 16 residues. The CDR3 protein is CASWGGVWADTNEQFF. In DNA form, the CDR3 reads TGTGCCAGCTGGGGGGGGGTGTGGGCTGACACAAATGAGCAGTTCTTC.

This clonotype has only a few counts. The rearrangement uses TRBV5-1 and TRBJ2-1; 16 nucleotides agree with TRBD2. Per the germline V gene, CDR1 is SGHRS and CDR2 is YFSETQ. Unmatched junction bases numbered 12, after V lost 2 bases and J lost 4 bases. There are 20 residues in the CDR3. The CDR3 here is CASSLRTPGTSGRVYNEQFF. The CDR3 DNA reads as TGCGCCAGCAGCTTAAGAACTCCCGGGACTAGCGGGAGGGTATACAATGAGCAGTTCTTC. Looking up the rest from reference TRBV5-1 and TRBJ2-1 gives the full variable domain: KAGVTQTPRYLIKTRGQQVTLSCSPISGHRSVSWYQQTPGQGLQFLFEYFSETQRNKGNFPGRFSGRQFSNSRSEMNVSTLELGDSALYLCASSLRTPGTSGRVYNEQFFGPGTRLTVL.

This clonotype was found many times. This chain's CDR3 is CASSSTPTGGLGEAFF. CDR3 DNA: TGTGCCAGCAGCTCAACCCCGACAGGGGGCCTGGGTGAAGCTTTCTTT. This chain links TRBV7-8 with TRBJ1-1; TRBD1 aligns across 10 bases. The V gene end was trimmed by 4 bases and the J gene end by 7 bases; junction bases not matched to a gene: 12. Germline values: CDR1 SGHVS, CDR2 FQNEAQ. CDR3 length: 16 amino acids. Complete variable domain (other parts from reference TRBV7-8 and TRBJ1-1): GAGVSQSPRYKVAKRGQDVALRCDPISGHVSLFWYQQALGQGPEFLTYFQNEAQLDKSGLPSDRFFAERPEGSVSTLKIQRTQQEDSAVYLCASSSTPTGGLGEAFFGQGTRLTVV.

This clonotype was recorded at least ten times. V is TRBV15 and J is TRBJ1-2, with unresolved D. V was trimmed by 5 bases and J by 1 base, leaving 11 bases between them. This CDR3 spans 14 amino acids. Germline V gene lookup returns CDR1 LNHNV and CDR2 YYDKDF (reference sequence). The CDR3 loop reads CATSLRTDNYGYTF. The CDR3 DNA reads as TGTGCCACCAGCCTACGGACGGATAACTATGGCTACACCTTC.

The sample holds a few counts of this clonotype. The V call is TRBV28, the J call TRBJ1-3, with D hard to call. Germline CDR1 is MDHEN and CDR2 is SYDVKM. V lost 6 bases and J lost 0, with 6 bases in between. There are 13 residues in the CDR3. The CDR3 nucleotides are TGTGCCAGCAGAGATCACTCTGGAAACACCATATATTTT. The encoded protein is CASRDHSGNTIYF.

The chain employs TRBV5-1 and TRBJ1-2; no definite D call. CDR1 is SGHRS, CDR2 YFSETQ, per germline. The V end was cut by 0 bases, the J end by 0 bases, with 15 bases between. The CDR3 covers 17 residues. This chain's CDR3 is CASSLAGDQVANYGYTF. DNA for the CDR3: TGCGCCAGCAGCTTGGCCGGCGACCAGGTGGCTAACTATGGCTACACCTTC.

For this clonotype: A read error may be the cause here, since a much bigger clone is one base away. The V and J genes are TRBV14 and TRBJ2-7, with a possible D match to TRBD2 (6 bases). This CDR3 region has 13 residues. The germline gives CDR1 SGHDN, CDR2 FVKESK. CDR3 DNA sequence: TGTGCCAACAGCGGGTACCCTAGCGACGAGCAGTACTTC. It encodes CANSGYPSDEQYF.

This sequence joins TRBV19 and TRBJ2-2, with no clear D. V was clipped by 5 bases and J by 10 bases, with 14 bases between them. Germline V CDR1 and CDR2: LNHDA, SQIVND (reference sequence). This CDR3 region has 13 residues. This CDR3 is CASSPGRTEELFF. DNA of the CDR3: TGTGCCAGTAGTCCCGGACGGACGGAGGAGCTGTTTTTT.

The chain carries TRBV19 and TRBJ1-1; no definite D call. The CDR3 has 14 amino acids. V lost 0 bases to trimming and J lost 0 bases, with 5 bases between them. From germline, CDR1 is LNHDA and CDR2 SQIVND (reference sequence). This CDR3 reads CASSIDAVNTEAFF. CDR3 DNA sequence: TGTGCCAGTAGTATAGATGCGGTGAACACTGAAGCTTTCTTT.

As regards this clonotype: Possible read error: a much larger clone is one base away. CDR3 bases: TGTGCCAGCAGCAACAGGAGGGAGGCAGATACGCAGCATTTT. It codes for CASSNRREADTQHF. V usage is TRBV11-3 and J usage is TRBJ2-3; weak D call: TRBD1 (5 bases). The tail of the sequence fits TRBJ1-5 better, so the J call may be wrong. This CDR3 has 14 amino acids. Germline CDR1 reads SGHNT; CDR2 reads YENEEA.

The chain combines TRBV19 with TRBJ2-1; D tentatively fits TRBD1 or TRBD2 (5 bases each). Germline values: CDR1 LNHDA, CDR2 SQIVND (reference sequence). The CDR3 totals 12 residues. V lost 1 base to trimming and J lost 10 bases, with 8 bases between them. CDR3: CASSIVGEEQFF. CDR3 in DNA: TGTGCCAGTAGTATAGTGGGGGAGGAGCAGTTCTTC.

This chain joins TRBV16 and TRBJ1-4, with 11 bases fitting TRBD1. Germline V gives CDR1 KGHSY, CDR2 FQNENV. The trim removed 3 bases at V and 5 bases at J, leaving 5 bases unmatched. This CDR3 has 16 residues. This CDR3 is CASSHGTGGRNEKLFF. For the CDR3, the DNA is TGTGCCAGCAGCCACGGGACAGGGGGTCGGAATGAAAAACTGTTTTTT.

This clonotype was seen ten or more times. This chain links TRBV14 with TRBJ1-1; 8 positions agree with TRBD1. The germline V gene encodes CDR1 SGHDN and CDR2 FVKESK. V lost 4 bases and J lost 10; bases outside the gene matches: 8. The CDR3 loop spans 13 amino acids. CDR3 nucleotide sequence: TGTGCCAGCAGCCCTCAAAGACAGGGGCTAGCTTTCTTT. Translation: CASSPQRQGLAFF.

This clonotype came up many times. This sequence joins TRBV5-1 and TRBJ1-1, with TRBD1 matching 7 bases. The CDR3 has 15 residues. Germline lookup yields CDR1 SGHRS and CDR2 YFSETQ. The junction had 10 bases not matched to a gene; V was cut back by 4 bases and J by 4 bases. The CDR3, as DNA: TGCGCCAGCAGCGACGGACAGGCTGGGAGCACTGAAGCTTTCTTT. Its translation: CASSDGQAGSTEAFF.

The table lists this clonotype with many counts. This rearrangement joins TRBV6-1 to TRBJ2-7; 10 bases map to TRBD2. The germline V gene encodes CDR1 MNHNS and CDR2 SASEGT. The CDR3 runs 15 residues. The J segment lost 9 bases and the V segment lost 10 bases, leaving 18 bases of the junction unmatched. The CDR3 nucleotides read TGTGCCACCCTTCCGGGGGGTAGCGGGAGGCTTGGGCAGTACTTC. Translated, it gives CATLPGGSGRLGQYF.

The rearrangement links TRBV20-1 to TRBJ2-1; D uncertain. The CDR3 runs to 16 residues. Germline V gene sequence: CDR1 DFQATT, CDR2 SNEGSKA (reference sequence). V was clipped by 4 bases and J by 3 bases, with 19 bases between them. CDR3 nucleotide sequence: TGCAGTGCTACAAGCCCGGTGGCGTTTGACTACAATGAGCAGTTCTTC. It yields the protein CSATSPVAFDYNEQFF.

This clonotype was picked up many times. The CDR3 DNA is TGTGCCAGCAGCTTACCGTACCGGGACAGGGGTTCAGATACGCAGTATTTT. This translates into CASSLPYRDRGSDTQYF. The J gene is TRBJ2-3, the V gene TRBV11-2; 10 nucleotides agree with TRBD1. CDR1 and CDR2 from the germline V gene are SGHAT and FQNNGV. This CDR3 is 17 amino acids long. Germline trimming cut 2 bases from V and 4 bases from J; bases unmatched to any gene: 9.

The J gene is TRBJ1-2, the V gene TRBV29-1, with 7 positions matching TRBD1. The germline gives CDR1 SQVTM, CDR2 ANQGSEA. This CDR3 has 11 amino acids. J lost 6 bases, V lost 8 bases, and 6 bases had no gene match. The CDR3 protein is CSSYRGDGYTF. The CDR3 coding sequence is TGCAGCAGCTACAGGGGAGATGGCTACACCTTC.

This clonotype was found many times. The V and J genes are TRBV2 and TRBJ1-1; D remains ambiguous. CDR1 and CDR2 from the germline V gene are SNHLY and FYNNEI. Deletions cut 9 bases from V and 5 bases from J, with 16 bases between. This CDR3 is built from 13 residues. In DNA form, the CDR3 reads TGTGCCAGTAACTTGGAGGGCGGGACTGAAGCTTTCTTT. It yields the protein CASNLEGGTEAFF.

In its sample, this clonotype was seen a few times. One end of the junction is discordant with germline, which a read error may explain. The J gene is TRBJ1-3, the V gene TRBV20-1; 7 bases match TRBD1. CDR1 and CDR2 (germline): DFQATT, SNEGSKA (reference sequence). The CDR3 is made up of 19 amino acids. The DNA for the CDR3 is TGTAGTGCTAGGGTTTGGGACAGCGATTCCGAAATCTTTGGAAACACCATATATTTT. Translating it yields CSARVWDSDSEIFGNTIYF.